The source of this TCR beta chain is a study of cytomegalovirus exposure and HLA in healthy donors. Primers: 60 Vbeta forward and 13 Jbeta reverse. The data were produced by immunoSEQ multiplex PCR, yet TCRdb's version contains in-frame clones alone and is incomplete. The sample table includes more than 140,000 clones. Germline lookup yields CDR1 SGHRS and CDR2 YFSETQ. CDR3 size: 14 residues. Study-wide points: Available immune exposure information covered CMV serostatus only. Follow-up analysis later connected one missense variant in DCLRE1C with trimming of TCR beta V- and J-genes. Specificity for CMV antigens was confirmed in vitro for a few of the CMV-associated chains.

Healthy bone marrow donors supplied every sample. For this clone: The antigen is undetermined.

V usage is TRBV5-1 and J usage is TRBJ2-5; 7 nucleotides line up with TRBD1. The J call may be mistaken, given a closer DNA end match to TRBJ2-7. The sequencing sample was made of PBMCs. This TCR was recovered from a woman aged 18-30 years in good health and CMV-seronegative. The CDR3 here is CASSLGQGAYEQYF. The CDR3 bases are TGCGCCAGCAGCTTGGGGCAGGGGGCCTACGAGCAGTACTTC.